The clone carrying this T cell receptor (beta chain) was counted between two and nine times. Its cognate antigen is unknown. The data belong to a study of T cell responses to AZD1222 COVID-19 vaccine. Study observations and caveats: White British ancestry dominated among donors, who included more females, and clonal diversity was possibly underestimated. Nearly half of the spike-specific TCRs reportedly recognize variant regions that carry no mutations. Only six AZD1222 recipients tested seropositive at baseline.

The CDR3 has 16 residues. In germline, CDR1 is SGHKS, CDR2 YYEKEE (reference sequence). With 0 bases clipped from V and 7 bases from J, the junction kept 6 bases outside the gene matches. Produced via immunoSEQ multiplex PCR; TCRdb's table is partial and in-frame only. The table includes some 120,000 clones, 90% detected once. Sequenced here: peripheral blood, sampled on day 0 of AZD1222 vaccination. The genes are TRBV5-5 and TRBJ1-6, with TRBD1 identical over 8 bases. The TCR comes from an adult in good health. The CDR3 sequence is CASSLDGRGLNSPLHF. The CDR3 DNA follows: TGTGCCAGCAGCTTGGACGGCAGGGGGCTAAATTCACCCCTCCACTTT.